This is a list of T cell receptor beta chains from one sample in a study of cytomegalovirus exposure and HLA in healthy donors. The method was immunoSEQ multiplex PCR; TCRdb's version includes in-frame clones alone and lacks a portion of them. The sample carries some 150,000 clones, 85% to 90% recorded once. The sequencing sample was made of PBMCs. These receptors were obtained from a woman aged 25 to 39 in good health and CMV-seronegative. Both conserved end residues are part of each CDR3. Each record gives: J gene, D gene, V gene, clone size, CDR3 protein, CDR3 DNA. A D gene is named only where the DNA matches it firmly. Rows may omit the clone size; those that give it use once, few, many or a size class.

>TRBJ2-7|TRBD1|TRBV5-8|-
CASSLGIWQGDEQYF
TGTGCCAGCAGCTTGGGAATTTGGCAGGGGGACGAGCAGTACTTC
>TRBJ2-3|TRBD1|TRBV6-5|-
CASSYAPGQGADTQYF
TGTGCCAGCAGTTACGCCCCGGGACAGGGGGCAGATACGCAGTATTTT
>TRBJ2-7|TRBD2|TRBV5-1|-
CASSLELAGELSSYEQYF
TGCGCCAGCAGCTTGGAGCTAGCGGGGGAATTAAGCTCCTACGAGCAGTACTTC
>TRBJ2-7|TRBD2|TRBV19|-
CASSDFSGSQPYEQYF
TGTGCCAGTAGTGATTTTAGCGGGAGTCAACCCTACGAGCAGTACTTC
>TRBJ2-1|-|TRBV19|-
CASSISEYNEQFF
TGTGCCAGTAGTATAAGTGAGTACAATGAGCAGTTCTTC
>TRBJ1-2|-|TRBV7-6|few
CASSLARGMDLYGYTF
TGTGCCAGCAGCTTAGCTAGGGGGATGGACCTCTATGGCTACACCTTC
>TRBJ2-7|-|TRBV7-2|-
CASTSDREVDEQYF
TGTGCCAGCACATCAGACAGGGAGGTCGACGAGCAGTACTTC
>TRBJ1-1|TRBD1|TRBV19|few
CASSIQGAMNTEAFF
TGTGCCAGTAGTATCCAGGGGGCTATGAACACTGAAGCTTTCTTT
>TRBJ1-6|TRBD1|TRBV19|few
CASRQIDRAYNSPLHF
TGTGCCAGTAGGCAGATCGACAGGGCTTATAATTCACCCCTCCACTTT
>TRBJ1-5|TRBD1|TRBV4-1|-
CASSNGQGNQPQHF
TGCGCCAGCAGCAATGGACAGGGCAATCAGCCCCAGCATTTT
>TRBJ2-7|TRBD1|TRBV5-4|-
CASRPDRGVSYEQYF
TGTGCCAGCAGGCCAGACAGGGGGGTCTCCTACGAGCAGTACTTC
>TRBJ1-2|-|TRBV4-2|-
CASSQGEGQIYGYTF
TGTGCCAGCAGCCAAGGGGAGGGCCAGATCTATGGCTACACCTTC
>TRBJ1-2|TRBD1|TRBV6-5|-
CASSRGQGTAYTF
TGTGCCAGCAGTAGAGGACAGGGTACAGCCTACACCTTC
>TRBJ2-5|-|TRBV5-4|-
CASSLVVEETQYF
TGTGCCAGCAGCTTGGTGGTGGAGGAGACCCAGTACTTC
>TRBJ2-5|TRBD1|TRBV5-1|-
CASSLGGQGARGQETQYF
TGCGCCAGCAGCTTGGGCGGACAGGGGGCGCGAGGACAAGAGACCCAGTACTTC
>TRBJ1-1|TRBD1|TRBV2|-
CASIGQGGTEAFF
TGTGCCAGCATAGGACAGGGGGGCACTGAAGCTTTCTTT
>TRBJ1-2|-|TRBV19|-
CASSEGNYGYTF
TGTGCCAGTAGTGAGGGAAACTATGGCTACACCTTC
>TRBJ2-7|TRBD1|TRBV7-8|-
CASSLLAGTVYYEQYF
TGTGCCAGCAGCCTCCTCGCCGGGACAGTCTACTACGAGCAGTACTTC
>TRBJ2-5|TRBD2|TRBV27|-
CASSLLAGQETQYF
TGTGCCAGCAGTTTACTAGCGGGGCAAGAGACCCAGTACTTC
>TRBJ2-7|TRBD1|TRBV5-1|-
CASSTNIPGQSAYEQYF
TGCGCCAGCAGCACTAACATTCCGGGACAGTCGGCCTACGAGCAGTACTTC
>TRBJ2-7|-|TRBV11-2|-
CASSLSNFQGGEQYF
TGTGCCAGCAGCTTATCTAACTTCCAGGGGGGCGAGCAGTACTTC
>TRBJ2-7|-|TRBV11-2|-
CASSSTKGLRRDEQYF
TGTGCCAGCAGCTCCACGAAGGGACTTCGTAGGGACGAGCAGTACTTC
>TRBJ2-3|TRBD2|TRBV11-3|-
CASSSTTSGGGTDTQYF
TGTGCCAGCAGCTCCACGACTAGCGGGGGGGGCACAGATACGCAGTATTTT
>TRBJ2-5|TRBD2|TRBV12-5|-
CASGSGALAGGGMETQYF
TGTGCTAGTGGTTCCGGGGCTCTAGCGGGGGGCGGTATGGAGACCCAGTACTTC
>TRBJ2-1|TRBD2|TRBV2|once
CASAVSGGANEQFF
TGTGCCAGCGCAGTTAGCGGGGGGGCCAATGAGCAGTTCTTC
>TRBJ1-1|TRBD1|TRBV6-5|-
CASSYRNRDRGSAFF
TGTGCCAGCAGTTACCGAAACCGGGACAGGGGGTCAGCTTTCTTT
>TRBJ2-2|-|TRBV5-1|once
CASSLEPTEMGTGELFF
TGCGCCAGCAGCCTCGAACCGACAGAGATGGGGACCGGGGAGCTGTTTTTT
>TRBJ1-4|-|TRBV7-9|-
CASSAKGEGRDEKLFF
TGTGCCAGCAGCGCCAAGGGGGAGGGGCGTGATGAAAAACTGTTTTTT
>TRBJ2-1|-|TRBV30|-
CAWSDGGYNEQFF
TGTGCCTGGAGTGACGGCGGATACAATGAGCAGTTCTTC
>TRBJ2-3|TRBD2|TRBV29-1|-
CSVEESGLAGTDTQYF
TGCAGCGTTGAAGAGTCGGGACTAGCGGGCACAGATACGCAGTATTTT
>TRBJ1-6|TRBD1|TRBV5-1|-
CASQPGRQGRNSPLHF
TGCGCCAGCCAACCTGGAAGACAGGGGCGGAATTCACCCCTCCACTTT
>TRBJ2-7|-|TRBV4-1|-
CASSQGGQNYEQYF
TGCGCCAGCAGCCAGGGGGGACAGAACTACGAGCAGTACTTC
>TRBJ1-1|-|TRBV2|-
CASTFQGTGRTSAFF
TGTGCCAGCACCTTCCAAGGAACAGGGAGAACGTCAGCTTTCTTT
>TRBJ1-1|-|TRBV2|-
CASRSGAEDTEAFF
TGTGCCAGCAGATCAGGGGCCGAGGACACTGAAGCTTTCTTT
>TRBJ2-1|TRBD2|TRBV5-4|-
CASSGTSGNNEQFF
TGTGCCAGCAGCGGGACTAGCGGGAACAATGAGCAGTTCTTC
>TRBJ2-5|-|TRBV29-1|-
CSVEGPQIETQYF
TGCAGCGTTGAAGGCCCCCAGATTGAGACCCAGTACTTC
>TRBJ2-3|TRBD1|TRBV27|-
CASSLTPIGTGRYF
TGTGCCAGCAGTTTAACCCCAATCGGGACAGGGAGGTATTTT
>TRBJ1-1|-|TRBV4-3|-
CASSQDSGRNTEAFF
TGCGCCAGCAGCCAAGATAGCGGAAGAAACACTGAAGCTTTCTTT
>TRBJ1-1|-|TRBV5-6|many
CASSLTGNTEAFF
TGTGCCAGCAGCTTGACAGGGAACACTGAAGCTTTCTTT
>TRBJ1-1|-|TRBV4-2|-
CASSQDETLAEAFF
TGTGCCAGCAGCCAAGACGAGACTCTAGCTGAAGCTTTCTTT
>TRBJ2-7|-|TRBV15|-
CATSRDTQGYEQYF
TGTGCCACCAGCAGAGATACACAGGGTTACGAGCAGTACTTC
>TRBJ2-4|TRBD1|TRBV29-1|-
CSVNRDSSNIQYF
TGCAGCGTAAACCGGGACAGCTCAAACATTCAGTACTTC
>TRBJ2-4|TRBD1|TRBV5-5|-
CASRPDRVGERNIQYF
TGTGCCAGCAGGCCCGACAGGGTCGGGGAGCGAAACATTCAGTACTTC
>TRBJ1-1|TRBD1|TRBV19|few
CASSISPDRGLNTEAFF
TGTGCCAGTAGTATTTCTCCGGACAGGGGATTGAACACTGAAGCTTTCTTT
>TRBJ2-3|-|TRBV7-9|-
CASSSPDRDTDTQYF
TGTGCCAGCAGCTCTCCGGACAGAGACACAGATACGCAGTATTTT
>TRBJ1-3|-|TRBV5-1|-
CASSLTVSGNTIYF
TGCGCCAGCAGCTTGACAGTCTCTGGAAACACCATATATTTT
>TRBJ2-1|TRBD2|TRBV7-6|-
CASSWGRLAGGLYNEQFF
TGTGCCAGCAGCTGGGGAAGACTAGCGGGGGGCCTCTACAATGAGCAGTTCTTC
>TRBJ2-5|TRBD2|TRBV6-5|-
CASSYRAGGPSETQYF
TGTGCCAGCAGTTACCGGGCGGGGGGGCCTTCAGAGACCCAGTACTTC